Listed here are 8 T cell receptor beta chains from one sample, sequenced in a study of shared clonotypes between healthy human individuals. Measured with immunoSEQ multiplex PCR; TCRdb has only the in-frame clones, and not every one. This table holds some 690,000 clones, around 90% found once. Sequencing was carried out using memory CD8+ T cells from PBMCs. Subset denoted: CD45RO+ cells pooled with CCR7-negative TemRA cells. The receptors come from a man younger than 35 in good health. Some clones in this sample may be carry-over from other donors' samples.

The rearrangement links TRBV10-3 to TRBJ2-7; possibly TRBD1 for D (6 bases). This CDR3 is built from 12 residues. In germline, CDR1 is ENHRY, CDR2 SYGVKD. V was cut by 4 bases and J by 6 bases, with 10 bases left in between. The CDR3 spells CAISGQDSEQYF. As DNA, the CDR3 is TGTGCCATCAGTGGACAGGATTCCGAGCAGTACTTC.

The V gene is TRBV28, the J gene TRBJ2-5, with D tentatively TRBD1 (5 bases). The tail of the sequence fits TRBJ2-7 better, so the J call may be wrong. The germline gives CDR1 MDHEN, CDR2 SYDVKM. The CDR3 is made up of 13 amino acids. DNA for the CDR3: TGTGCCAGCAGTTCGGCAGGGAACAGCGAGCAGTACTTC. It encodes CASSSAGNSEQYF.

The genes are TRBV9 and TRBJ2-1, with D perhaps TRBD2 (6 bases). Germline loops: CDR1 SGDLS, CDR2 YYNGEE. The CDR3 has 16 amino acids. The ends were cut back, 4 bases at V and 9 bases at J, with 23 bases in the middle. CDR3 loop: CASSPPFGRDMGEQFF. In DNA, the CDR3 is TGTGCCAGCAGCCCACCCTTCGGGCGGGATATGGGTGAGCAGTTCTTC.

The chain joins TRBV28 to TRBJ2-3, with D uncertain. V lost 5 bases and J 3 bases, leaving 12 bases between the germline ends. This CDR3 is 14 amino acids long. Germline V gives CDR1 MDHEN, CDR2 SYDVKM. The CDR3 DNA sequence: TGTGCCAGCAGTACCCATCCCAGGACAGATACGCAGTATTTT. Its protein product is CASSTHPRTDTQYF. Variable domain in full (rest from reference TRBV28 and TRBJ2-3): DVKVTQSSRYLVKRTGEKVFLECVQDMDHENMFWYRQDPGLGLRLIYFSYDVKMKEKGDIPEGYSVSREKKERFSLILESASTNQTSMYLCASSTHPRTDTQYFGPGTRLTVL.

This chain uses TRBV29-1 with TRBJ1-2; D not certain. Trimming stripped 7 bases from V and 4 bases from J, with 13 bases between. CDR1 and CDR2 from the germline V gene are SQVTM and ANQGSEA. The CDR3 extends over 12 amino acids. The CDR3 region has the DNA TGCAGCGGTTTAGGACCGTTCTATGGCTACACCTTC. Translated, it gives CSGLGPFYGYTF.

As for this clone: The sample contains more than one DNA sequence encoding this CDR3. This sequence joins TRBV27 and TRBJ1-2; D may be TRBD1 (6 bases). Trimming left V 0 bases short and J 5 bases short, with 13 bases between. CDR1 and CDR2 (germline): MNHEY, SMNVEV (reference sequence). This CDR3 contains 15 residues. CDR3 sequence reads: CASSLSGGAGYGYTF. The CDR3 DNA sequence: TGTGCCAGCAGTTTATCTGGGGGCGCGGGGTATGGCTACACCTTC.

This chain joins TRBV19 and TRBJ2-3; a weak D match, TRBD2 (5 bases). The length of the CDR3 is 13 residues. Trimming removed 5 bases from V and 6 bases from J, with 12 bases in between. Germline values: CDR1 LNHDA, CDR2 SQIVND (reference sequence). The chain's CDR3 is CASSPRTSDTQYF. The CDR3 DNA reads as TGTGCCAGTAGTCCCCGGACTTCGGATACGCAGTATTTT.

The chain carries TRBV30 and TRBJ1-6; D unclear. With 3 bases removed from V and 0 bases from J, the gap between germline ends came to 9 bases. CDR1 and CDR2 from the germline V gene are GTSNPN and SVGIG (reference sequence). There are 15 residues in the CDR3. The CDR3 spells CAWRTASSYNSPLHF. The CDR3 DNA sequence: TGTGCCTGGAGGACGGCGAGCTCCTATAATTCACCCCTCCACTTT.